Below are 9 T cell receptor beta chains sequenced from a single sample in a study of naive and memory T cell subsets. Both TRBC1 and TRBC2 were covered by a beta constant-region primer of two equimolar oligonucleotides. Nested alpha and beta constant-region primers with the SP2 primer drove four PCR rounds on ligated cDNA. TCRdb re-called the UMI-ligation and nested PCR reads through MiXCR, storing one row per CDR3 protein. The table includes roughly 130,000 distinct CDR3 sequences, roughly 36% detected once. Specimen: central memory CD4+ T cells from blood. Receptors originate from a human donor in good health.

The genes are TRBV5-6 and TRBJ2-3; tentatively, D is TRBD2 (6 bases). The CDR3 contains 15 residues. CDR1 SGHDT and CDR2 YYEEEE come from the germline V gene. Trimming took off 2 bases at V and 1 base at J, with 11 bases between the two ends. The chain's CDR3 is CASSLETGGTDTQYF. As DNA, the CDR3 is TGTGCCAGCAGCTTAGAAACGGGAGGCACAGATACGCAGTATTTT. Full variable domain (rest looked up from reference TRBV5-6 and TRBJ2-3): DAGVTQSPTHLIKTRGQQVTLRCSPKSGHDTVSWYQQALGQGPQFIFQYYEEEERQRGNFPDRFSGHQFPNYSSELNVNALLLGDSALYLCASSLETGGTDTQYFGPGTRLTVL.

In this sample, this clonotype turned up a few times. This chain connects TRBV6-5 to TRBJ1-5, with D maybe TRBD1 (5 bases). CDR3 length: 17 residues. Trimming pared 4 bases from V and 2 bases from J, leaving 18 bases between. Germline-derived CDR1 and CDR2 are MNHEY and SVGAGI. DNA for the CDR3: TGTGCCAGCAGTTCCCACTCCGGCGGGGGGGGCAATCAGCCCCAGCATTTT. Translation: CASSSHSGGGGNQPQHF.

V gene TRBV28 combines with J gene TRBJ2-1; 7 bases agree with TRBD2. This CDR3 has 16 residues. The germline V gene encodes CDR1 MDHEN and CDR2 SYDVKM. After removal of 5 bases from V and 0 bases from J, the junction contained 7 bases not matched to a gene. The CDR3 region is CASSSGGDYSYNEQFF. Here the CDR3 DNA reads TGTGCCAGCAGTAGCGGAGGGGACTACTCCTACAATGAGCAGTTCTTC.

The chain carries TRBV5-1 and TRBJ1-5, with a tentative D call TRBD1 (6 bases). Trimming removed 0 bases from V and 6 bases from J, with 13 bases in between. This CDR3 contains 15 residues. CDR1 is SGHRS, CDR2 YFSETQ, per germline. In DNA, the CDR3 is TGCGCCAGCAGCTTGGAACCGGGACAAGGTCAGCCCCAGCATTTT. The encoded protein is CASSLEPGQGQPQHF.

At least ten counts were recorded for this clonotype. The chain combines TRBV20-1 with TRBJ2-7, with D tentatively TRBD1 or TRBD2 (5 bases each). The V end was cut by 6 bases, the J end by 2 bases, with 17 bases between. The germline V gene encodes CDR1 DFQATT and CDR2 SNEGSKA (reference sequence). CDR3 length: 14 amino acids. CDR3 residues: CSATPAGRAYEQYF. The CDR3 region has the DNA TGCAGTGCCACACCCGCGGGCAGGGCCTACGAGCAGTACTTC.

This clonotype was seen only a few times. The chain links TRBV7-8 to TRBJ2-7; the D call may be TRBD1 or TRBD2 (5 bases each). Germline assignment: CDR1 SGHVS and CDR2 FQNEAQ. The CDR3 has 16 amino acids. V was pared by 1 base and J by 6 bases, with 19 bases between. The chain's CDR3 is CASSLGAGGNRREQYF. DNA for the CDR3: TGTGCCAGCAGCTTAGGGGCTGGGGGAAATCGTCGCGAGCAGTACTTC.

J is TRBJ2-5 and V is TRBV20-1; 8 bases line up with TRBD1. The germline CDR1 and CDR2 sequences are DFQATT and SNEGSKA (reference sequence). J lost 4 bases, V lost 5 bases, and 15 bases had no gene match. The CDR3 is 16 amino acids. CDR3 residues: CSADASGGTTRETQYF. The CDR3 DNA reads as TGCAGTGCTGACGCCTCAGGGGGCACGACTAGAGAGACCCAGTACTTC.

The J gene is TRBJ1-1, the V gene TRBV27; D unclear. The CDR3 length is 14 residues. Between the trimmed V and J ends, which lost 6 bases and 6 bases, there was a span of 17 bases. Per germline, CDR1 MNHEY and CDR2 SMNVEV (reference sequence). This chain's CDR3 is CASSLRNHKAEAFF. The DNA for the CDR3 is TGTGCCAGCAGCCTAAGAAACCATAAAGCTGAAGCTTTCTTT.

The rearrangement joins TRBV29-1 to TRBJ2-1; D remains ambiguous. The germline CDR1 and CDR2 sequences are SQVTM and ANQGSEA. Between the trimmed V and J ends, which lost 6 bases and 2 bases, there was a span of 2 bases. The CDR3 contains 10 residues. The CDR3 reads CSVAYNEQFF. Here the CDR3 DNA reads TGCAGCGTGGCCTACAATGAGCAGTTCTTC.